Presented here are 11 T cell receptor beta chains from one specimen sequenced in a study of blood T cell repertoires in COVID-19. The method was immunoSEQ multiplex PCR; TCRdb's version includes in-frame clones alone and lacks a portion of them. The sample records about 490,000 clones, 70% to 90% being singletons. The sample comprised peripheral blood. Source of these receptors: a human donor in a cohort sampled during active COVID-19.

This clone was recorded once. The chain employs TRBV4-3 and TRBJ2-5, with TRBD2 identical over 7 bases. The CDR3 has 15 amino acids. V shed 1 base, J shed 5 bases, and the junction held 7 bases outside the gene matches. The germline CDR1 and CDR2 sequences are LGHNA and YSLEER. In nucleotides, the CDR3 is TGCGCCAGCAGCCAAGGGGGGGGAAGCGGGGAGACCCAGTACTTC. This sequence encodes CASSQGGGSGETQYF.

V gene TRBV5-1 combines with J gene TRBJ2-1, with 12 bases matching TRBD2. Trimming cost V 4 bases and J 9 bases; bases outside gene matches: 5. This CDR3 spans 14 amino acids. Germline CDR1 and CDR2: SGHRS and YFSETQ. The CDR3 here is CASSLTSGSSEQFF. The CDR3, as DNA: TGCGCCAGCAGCCTGACTAGCGGGAGTAGTGAGCAGTTCTTC.

The V and J genes are TRBV18 and TRBJ2-1, with TRBD2 identical over 10 bases. V shed 2 bases and J 7 bases; nucleotides not matched to a gene: 8. CDR1 KGHSH and CDR2 LQKENI come from the germline V gene. CDR3 length: 16 residues. CDR3 sequence: CASSPTSGKTVNEQFF. In DNA, the CDR3 is TGTGCCAGCTCACCAACTAGCGGGAAGACTGTAAATGAGCAGTTCTTC.

This sequence joins TRBV6-6 and TRBJ1-4; TRBD1 matches 7 bases. Germline V gene data show CDR1 as MNHNY and CDR2 as SVGAGI (reference sequence). The CDR3 consists of 16 residues. The V segment lost 0 bases and the J segment 1 base; nucleotides outside the gene matches: 2. In DNA, the CDR3 is TGTGCCAGCAGTTACTCCCAGGGGGGAACTAATGAAAAACTGTTTTTT. Protein sequence: CASSYSQGGTNEKLFF.

CDR3 amino acids: CSVPGQAMNTEAFF. The CDR3, as DNA: TGCAGCGTCCCCGGACAGGCGATGAACACTGAAGCTTTCTTT. This chain links TRBV29-1 with TRBJ1-1; 7 bases line up with TRBD1. Germline V gene lookup returns CDR1 SQVTM and CDR2 ANQGSEA. The V gene end was trimmed by 6 bases and the J gene end by 0 bases; junction bases not matched to a gene: 7. CDR3 length: 14 residues.

The V and J genes are TRBV9 and TRBJ2-3; 9 positions match TRBD2. Germline CDR1 reads SGDLS; CDR2 reads YYNGEE. CDR3 size: 16 residues. V gave up 0 bases and J gave up 4 bases; unmatched junction bases: 6. The CDR3 DNA is TGTGCCAGCAGCGTAGCCGCGGGAGGGCCCTCAGATACGCAGTATTTT. This sequence encodes CASSVAAGGPSDTQYF.

The chain joins TRBV6-1 to TRBJ1-5; D is undetermined. The CDR3 is made up of 13 amino acids. CDR1 and CDR2 (germline): MNHNS, SASEGT. Trimming left V 3 bases short and J 5 bases short, with 8 bases between. CDR3 protein: CASSDTRDQPQHF. The CDR3 coding sequence is TGTGCCAGCAGTGATACGCGCGATCAGCCCCAGCATTTT.

V usage is TRBV28 and J usage is TRBJ2-1; TRBD2 agrees at 8 bases. This CDR3 comprises 15 residues. J lost 2 bases, V lost 5 bases, and 5 bases had no gene match. Germline CDR1 MDHEN, CDR2 SYDVKM. In DNA, the CDR3 is TGTGCCAGCAGTCCTACGGGACTAGCCTACAATGAGCAGTTCTTC. Protein sequence: CASSPTGLAYNEQFF.

The table lists this clone with a count of one. The J gene is TRBJ1-1, the V gene TRBV4-2, with unresolved D. V lost 4 bases and J 5 bases, leaving 17 bases between the germline ends. CDR1 is LGHNA and CDR2 is YNFKEQ in the germline V gene. The CDR3 sequence is 15 residues long. For the CDR3, the DNA is TGTGCCAGCAGCCCCCAAGCGGCGGGATGGACTGAAGCTTTCTTT. Its protein product is CASSPQAAGWTEAFF.

The chain uses TRBV7-8 and TRBJ1-5; D is undetermined. CDR1 SGHVS and CDR2 FQNEAQ come from the germline V gene. V was pared by 2 bases and J by 6 bases, with 8 bases between. This CDR3 is 13 amino acids long. CDR3 protein: CASSLITGQPQHF. The DNA of the CDR3 is TGTGCCAGCAGCTTAATAACGGGTCAGCCCCAGCATTTT.

This sequence joins TRBV5-4 and TRBJ2-5, with no clear D. Germline V gives CDR1 SGHNT, CDR2 YYREEE (reference sequence). This CDR3 region has 12 residues. V was cut by 3 bases and J by 5 bases, with 8 bases left in between. DNA of the CDR3: TGTGCCAGCAGCTCCGTGAGGGAGACCCAGTACTTC. Protein: CASSSVRETQYF.